These 20 T cell receptor beta chains were all obtained from the same sample, sequenced in a study of shared clonotypes between healthy human individuals. Assay used: immunoSEQ multiplex PCR; TCRdb lists only in-frame clones, some missing. The sample has around 690,000 clones, about 92% seen once. Sequencing was carried out using memory CD8+ T cells from PBMCs. Indicated subset: CD45RO+ cells pooled with CCR7-negative TemRA cells. The receptors were gathered from a man aged 18 to 29 in good health. Some clones in this sample may be carry-over from other donors' samples.

This clone was picked up one time. The rearrangement joins TRBV7-2 to TRBJ2-7; D gene uncertain. V was trimmed by 5 bases and J by 0 bases, leaving 5 bases between them. Germline CDR1 reads SGHTA; CDR2 reads FQGNSA. This CDR3 comprises 12 residues. The CDR3 reads CASSIPSYEQYF. In DNA form, the CDR3 reads TGTGCCAGCAGCATCCCCTCCTACGAGCAGTACTTC.

The V call is TRBV7-8, the J call TRBJ1-3, with 8 bases aligning to TRBD1. The CDR3 length is 14 residues. Germline V gene data show CDR1 as SGHVS and CDR2 as FQNEAQ. Losses at the gene ends were 5 bases for V and 8 bases for J; bases not matched to a gene: 8. CDR3 sequence: CASSPSTGVHTIYF. CDR3 in DNA: TGTGCCAGCAGCCCCTCGACAGGGGTTCACACCATATATTTT.

This clone was seen once. This chain links TRBV5-6 with TRBJ1-2; 7 bases fit TRBD1. The length of the CDR3 is 12 residues. The V gene's germline CDR1 is SGHDT and CDR2 YYEEEE. V trimming: 3 bases; J trimming: 8 bases; junction bases outside the gene matches: 4. The CDR3 sequence: CASSSDRVGYTF. CDR3 DNA: TGTGCCAGCAGCTCCGACAGGGTCGGCTACACCTTC.

J is TRBJ2-7 and V is TRBV7-9; 8 bases agree with TRBD2. J lost 2 bases, V lost 3 bases, and 9 bases had no gene match. CDR1 SEHNR and CDR2 FQNEAQ come from the germline V gene (reference sequence). This CDR3 has 16 amino acids. CDR3 nucleotides: TGTGCCAGCAGCTTGGGCACTAGCGGAGGGGCCTACGAGCAGTACTTC. Protein product: CASSLGTSGGAYEQYF. Based on the CDR3 plus reference TRBV7-9 and TRBJ2-7, the full variable domain is DTGVSQNPRHKITKRGQNVTFRCDPISEHNRLYWYRQTLGQGPEFLTYFQNEAQLEKSRLLSDRFSAERPKGSFSTLEIQRTEQGDSAMYLCASSLGTSGGAYEQYFGPGTRLTVT.

The V gene is TRBV7-9, the J gene TRBJ1-4; no definite D call. The CDR3 is 14 residues long. Germline-derived CDR1 and CDR2 are SEHNR and FQNEAQ (reference sequence). The ends were cut back, 5 bases at V and 8 bases at J, with 15 bases in the middle. Written as DNA, the CDR3 is TGTGCCAGCAGCCACGACTCAACCACGGAAAAACTGTTTTTT. This sequence encodes CASSHDSTTEKLFF.

The J gene is TRBJ2-1, the V gene TRBV6-1; possible D gene TRBD2, 5 bases. The germline V gene has CDR1 MNHNS and CDR2 SASEGT. The CDR3 sequence is 14 residues long. V was shortened by 3 bases and J by 7 bases, with 13 bases between the two germline ends. The CDR3 here is CASSDRWELNEQFF. The CDR3 nucleotides read TGTGCCAGCAGTGACCGTTGGGAGTTGAATGAGCAGTTCTTC.

V is TRBV25-1 and J is TRBJ2-5; 7 nucleotides align to TRBD2. V lost 2 bases to trimming and J lost 2 bases; unmatched junction nucleotides: 5. The CDR3 is 15 residues long. Looked up from germline, CDR1 is MGHDK and CDR2 is SYGVNS. DNA of the CDR3: TGTGCCAGCAGTGAAAGACTAGCCTTACAAGAGACCCAGTACTTC. Protein product: CASSERLALQETQYF.

J is TRBJ1-5 and V is TRBV5-1, with 9 bases identical to TRBD1. This CDR3 is 17 amino acids long. Germline trimming cut 4 bases from V and 2 bases from J; bases unmatched to any gene: 10. Germline-derived CDR1 and CDR2 are SGHRS and YFSETQ. CDR3 sequence reads: CASSRGDREFGNQPQHF. CDR3 DNA sequence: TGCGCCAGCAGCCGCGGGGACAGGGAGTTCGGCAATCAGCCCCAGCATTTT.

The chain recombines TRBV5-1 with TRBJ2-2; no reliable D call. CDR1 SGHRS and CDR2 YFSETQ come from the germline V gene. This CDR3 region has 12 residues. The V gene lost 5 bases and the J gene lost 2 bases, with 4 bases spanning the gap. The CDR3 is CASRANTGELFF. The DNA of the CDR3 is TGCGCCAGCAGGGCCAACACCGGGGAGCTGTTTTTT.

The gene calls are TRBV28 and TRBJ1-1; D remains unclear. V was clipped by 0 bases and J by 13 bases, with 15 bases between them. CDR1 MDHEN and CDR2 SYDVKM come from the germline V gene. The CDR3 consists of 13 residues. The CDR3 DNA reads TGTGCCAGCAGTTTATGGGAGATGACTGGTGGTTTCTTT. Translating gives CASSLWEMTGGFF.

This clone was observed a handful of times. The V and J genes are TRBV4-1 and TRBJ1-5, with D perhaps TRBD1 (5 bases). The CDR3 sequence is 14 residues long. CDR1 and CDR2 (germline): MGHRA, YSYEKL. V was clipped by 6 bases and J by 0 bases, with 9 bases between them. The CDR3 sequence: CASSPRDSNQPQHF. The CDR3 DNA reads TGCGCCAGCAGTCCCAGGGATAGCAATCAGCCCCAGCATTTT.

The table lists this clone with a count of one. This chain uses TRBV27 with TRBJ2-1, with TRBD2 identical over 7 bases. V lost 3 bases and J lost 0; bases outside the gene matches: 5. The CDR3 is 16 residues long. CDR1 is MNHEY and CDR2 is SMNVEV in the germline V gene (reference sequence). CDR3 bases: TGTGCCAGCAGTTTGTCCCTAGCGGACTCCTACAATGAGCAGTTCTTC. It is translated as CASSLSLADSYNEQFF.

The genes are TRBV7-2 and TRBJ2-7; no clear D gene. V was clipped by 5 bases and J by 7 bases, with 12 bases between them. The CDR3 runs to 12 residues. CDR1 is SGHTA and CDR2 is FQGNSA in the germline V gene. The CDR3 loop reads CASSALSAEQYF. In DNA, the CDR3 is TGTGCCAGCAGCGCCTTGTCAGCGGAGCAGTACTTC. The full variable domain, rest sourced from reference TRBV7-2 and TRBJ2-7, is GAGVSQSPSNKVTEKGKDVELRCDPISGHTALYWYRQSLGQGLEFLIYFQGNSAPDKSGLPSDRFSAERTGGSVSTLTIQRTQQEDSAVYLCASSALSAEQYFGPGTRLTVT.

The rearrangement joins TRBV7-2 to TRBJ2-7; 9 positions match TRBD1. V trimming: 4 bases; J trimming: 4 bases; junction bases outside the gene matches: 5. Germline assignment: CDR1 SGHTA and CDR2 FQGNSA. The CDR3 loop spans 14 amino acids. The CDR3 is CASSSSGTGYEQYF. The CDR3 DNA is TGTGCCAGCAGCTCATCCGGGACAGGGTACGAGCAGTACTTC.

The chain carries TRBV29-1 and TRBJ1-1; no firm D call. Trimming removed 5 bases from V and 1 base from J, with 11 bases in between. CDR3 length: 13 amino acids. The germline V gene encodes CDR1 SQVTM and CDR2 ANQGSEA. The chain's CDR3 is CSVSQRGNTEAFF. The CDR3 nucleotides read TGCAGCGTTTCCCAGCGGGGGAACACTGAAGCTTTCTTT.

The chain couples TRBV7-6 to TRBJ2-5, with unresolved D. Trimming shortened V by 4 bases and J by 5 bases, and 8 bases separated the two germline ends. The CDR3 has 12 amino acids. Germline-derived CDR1 and CDR2 are SGHVS and FNYEAQ. In DNA form, the CDR3 reads TGTGCCAGCAGCTCACAGTGGGAGACCCAGTACTTC. The encoded protein is CASSSQWETQYF.

J is TRBJ2-7 and V is TRBV4-1, with D possibly being TRBD2 (6 bases). CDR3 length equals 13 residues. Looked up from germline, CDR1 is MGHRA and CDR2 is YSYEKL. The germline V and J ends were trimmed by 1 base and 6 bases, with 10 bases remaining between them. As DNA, the CDR3 is TGCGCCAGCAGCCAAGCGAGGGGAGGCGAGCAGTACTTC. It encodes CASSQARGGEQYF.

There are a few counts of this clone. The J gene is TRBJ1-4, the V gene TRBV28; D is perhaps TRBD1 (6 bases). Between the trimmed V and J ends, which lost 3 bases and 1 base, there was a span of 12 bases. Germline V CDR1 and CDR2: MDHEN, SYDVKM. The CDR3 covers 16 residues. The CDR3, as DNA: TGTGCCAGCAGTTTCGTCGACAGGTTAACTAATGAAAAACTGTTTTTT. Residues: CASSFVDRLTNEKLFF.

The rearrangement links TRBV28 to TRBJ2-5; no definite D call. V was cut by 2 bases and J by 5 bases, with 6 bases left in between. Looked up from germline, CDR1 is MDHEN and CDR2 is SYDVKM. This CDR3 has 12 residues. The CDR3 here is CASSLTVETQYF. The CDR3 DNA sequence: TGTGCCAGCAGTTTAACCGTGGAGACCCAGTACTTC. Using reference TRBV28 and TRBJ2-5 for the parts outside the CDR3, the full variable domain is DVKVTQSSRYLVKRTGEKVFLECVQDMDHENMFWYRQDPGLGLRLIYFSYDVKMKEKGDIPEGYSVSREKKERFSLILESASTNQTSMYLCASSLTVETQYFGPGTRLLVL.

Details on this clone: An end of the junction does not agree with germline; a read error may underlie this. Other nucleotide sequences in the sample specify the same CDR3. The DNA of the CDR3 is TGTGCCAGCAGCTTTTCACCGGGGGAACTATATGGCTACACCTTT. This gives the protein CASSFSPGELYGYTF. This chain connects TRBV7-9 to TRBJ1-2, with a tentative D call TRBD1 (5 bases). The CDR3 contains 15 residues. Germline CDR1 is SEHNR and CDR2 is FQNEAQ (reference sequence). The variable domain in full, with the rest retrieved from reference TRBV7-9 and TRBJ1-2, is DTGVSQNPRHKITKRGQNVTFRCDPISEHNRLYWYRQTLGQGPEFLTYFQNEAQLEKSRLLSDRFSAERPKGSFSTLEIQRTEQGDSAMYLCASSFSPGELYGYTFGSGTRLTVV.